This passage covers 31 T cell receptor beta chains from one sample sequenced in a study of identical twins. TCRdb reanalysed the 5' RACE reads using MiXCR and keeps one entry per CDR3 protein. The sample shows 210,000 or so distinct CDR3 sequences, less than 8% of them seen only once. This sample was also put to use in a study of yellow fever vaccine responses in identical twins.

Sequencing was done on a sample of memory (CD45RO+) T cells sorted from blood. The receptor set was obtained from a woman younger than 30 in good health.

This clonotype came up many times. The rearrangement joins TRBV12-3 or TRBV12-4 to TRBJ1-5; the D gene is possibly TRBD1 (5 bases). V gave up 4 bases and J gave up 5 bases, with 9 bases separating them. CDR3 size: 13 residues. DNA for the CDR3: TGTGCCAGCAGTTACCAGGGTCATCAGCCCCAGCATTTT. The encoded protein is CASSYQGHQPQHF.

In its sample, this clonotype was seen a few times. Mismatch with germline at one junction end may stem from a read error. The chain combines TRBV3-1 with TRBJ2-3; 9 bases fit TRBD1. Germline V gives CDR1 LGHDT, CDR2 YNNKEL (reference sequence). The CDR3 extends over 15 amino acids. The CDR3 reads CATSQGRQGADTQYF. The CDR3 DNA follows: TGTGCCACCAGCCAAGGGAGACAGGGGGCAGATACGCAGTATTTT.

In this sample, this clonotype turned up many times. This chain joins TRBV18 and TRBJ2-7; 7 bases map to TRBD2. Germline V gene lookup returns CDR1 KGHSH and CDR2 LQKENI. The trim removed 3 bases at V and 7 bases at J, leaving 3 bases unmatched. The CDR3 runs to 12 residues. This chain's CDR3 is CASSPGEGEQYF. CDR3 DNA sequence: TGTGCCAGCTCACCTGGGGAGGGGGAGCAGTACTTC.

This clonotype occurred a few times. The V call is TRBV6-4, the J call TRBJ1-1; D uncertain. This CDR3 region has 15 residues. Germline lookup yields CDR1 MRHNA and CDR2 SNTAGT. Trimming cost V 6 bases and J 4 bases, with 18 bases left between them. Here the CDR3 reads CASSQGAMGFTEAFF. The CDR3 DNA is TGTGCCAGCAGCCAAGGAGCGATGGGTTTCACTGAAGCTTTCTTT.

V and J are TRBV4-2 and TRBJ2-5; 7 bases agree with TRBD2. Germline CDR1 is LGHNA and CDR2 is YNFKEQ. The CDR3 spans 15 residues. The V and J ends lost 2 bases and 5 bases, in that order; junction bases with no gene match: 8. The CDR3 bases are TGTGCCAGCAGCCAAAGCGGGATCCTCAAGGAGACCCAGTACTTC. The encoded protein is CASSQSGILKETQYF.

This clonotype was seen a few times. This chain connects TRBV10-2 to TRBJ1-5; D may be TRBD1 (5 bases). Trimming pared 6 bases from V and 1 base from J, leaving 13 bases between. The CDR3 consists of 15 residues. Germline CDR1 reads WSHSY; CDR2 reads SAAADI. CDR3 amino acids: CASSPSGDSNQPQHF. The CDR3 DNA reads TGCGCCAGCAGCCCAAGCGGGGACAGCAATCAGCCCCAGCATTTT.

This clonotype was detected ten times or more. The J gene is TRBJ2-7, the V gene TRBV21-1; TRBD2 is taken as the D call from the table, unchecked against the DNA. TRBV21-1 is described as a pseudogene. The CDR3 length is 15 residues. DNA for the CDR3: TGTGCCAGCAGCGAACGGGAGGGCCTTATCTACGAGCAGTACTTC. Amino acids: CASSEREGLIYEQYF.

The genes are TRBV3-1 and TRBJ1-6; TRBD1 agrees at 10 bases. J lost 7 bases, V lost 1 base, and 1 base had no gene match. CDR3 length equals 15 residues. The germline V gene has CDR1 LGHDT and CDR2 YNNKEL (reference sequence). The CDR3 nucleotides read TGTGCCAGCAGCCAAGGGGACAGGGGAAATTCACCCCTCCACTTT. It specifies CASSQGDRGNSPLHF.

This clonotype was counted ten times or more. The genes are TRBV4-3 and TRBJ2-7; 8 bases fit TRBD2. V was clipped by 4 bases and J by 1 base; unmatched bases: 6. The germline V gene encodes CDR1 LGHNA and CDR2 YSLEER. The CDR3 sequence is 15 residues long. The CDR3 DNA is TGCGCCAGCAGCCGGGAAAAGCGGGGGTCCTACGAGCAGTACTTC. It encodes CASSREKRGSYEQYF.

The CDR3 bases are TGTGCCAGCAGTCAAGAGGAGGGGTTTGGCTACACCTTC. Protein sequence: CASSQEEGFGYTF. This chain joins TRBV6-4 and TRBJ1-2; possible D gene TRBD1, 5 bases. Per germline, CDR1 MRHNA and CDR2 SNTAGT. V lost 5 bases and J 7 bases, leaving 14 bases between the germline ends. The CDR3 totals 13 residues.

This clonotype came up many times. The chain uses TRBV20-1 and TRBJ1-5; D is unclear. In germline, CDR1 is DFQATT, CDR2 SNEGSKA (reference sequence). Trimming took 3 bases from V and 4 from J, leaving 10 bases between them. There are 13 residues in the CDR3. CDR3 region: CSARADGNQPQHF. CDR3 DNA sequence: TGCAGTGCTAGGGCAGACGGGAATCAGCCCCAGCATTTT.

This clonotype was seen only a few times. The V and J genes are TRBV20-1 and TRBJ2-1, with D uncertain. The CDR3 runs 12 residues. In germline, CDR1 is DFQATT, CDR2 SNEGSKA (reference sequence). Deletions cut 5 bases from V and 8 bases from J, with 13 bases between. The DNA for the CDR3 is TGCAGTGCTCCATATGCTAGGGATGAGCAGTTCTTC. Amino acids: CSAPYARDEQFF.

The chain combines TRBV20-1 with TRBJ1-5; 8 bases agree with TRBD1. CDR3 length: 17 residues. Losses at the gene ends were 1 base for V and 1 base for J; bases not matched to a gene: 9. Germline V gene data show CDR1 as DFQATT and CDR2 as SNEGSKA (reference sequence). The CDR3, as DNA: TGCAGTGCTAGAGTTTGGCAGGGGGCGAGGAGCAATCAGCCCCAGCATTTT. Its protein product is CSARVWQGARSNQPQHF.

This clonotype was seen ten or more times. This chain joins TRBV5-1 and TRBJ2-1; the match to TRBD2 covers 7 bases. Germline-derived CDR1 and CDR2 are SGHRS and YFSETQ. J was trimmed by 1 base and V by 1 base; bases with no gene match: 5. CDR3 length: 16 amino acids. In nucleotides, the CDR3 is TGCGCCAGCAGCTTGAATGCCGGGGGGTCCTACAATGAGCAGTTCTTC. This translates into CASSLNAGGSYNEQFF. Complete variable domain (other parts from reference TRBV5-1 and TRBJ2-1): KAGVTQTPRYLIKTRGQQVTLSCSPISGHRSVSWYQQTPGQGLQFLFEYFSETQRNKGNFPGRFSGRQFSNSRSEMNVSTLELGDSALYLCASSLNAGGSYNEQFFGPGTRLTVL.

In its sample, this clonotype was seen many times. The V gene is TRBV29-1, the J gene TRBJ2-2; TRBD1 is a possible D gene (6 bases). This CDR3 has 13 residues. CDR1 and CDR2 (germline): SQVTM, ANQGSEA. V dropped 6 bases and J dropped 5 bases, with 13 bases sitting between them. The CDR3 sequence: CSVPGQTTGELFF. The CDR3 nucleotides are TGCAGCGTCCCGGGACAAACTACCGGGGAGCTGTTTTTT.

At least ten counts were recorded for this clonotype. This rearrangement joins TRBV6-2 or TRBV6-3 to TRBJ1-1, with D possibly being TRBD1 (6 bases). Germline CDR1 is MNHEY and CDR2 is SVGEGT. Trimming stripped 7 bases from V and 2 bases from J, with 17 bases between. This CDR3 is built from 15 residues. The CDR3: CASNPWGRTNTEAFF. DNA for the CDR3: TGTGCCAGCAATCCCTGGGGGCGGACAAACACTGAAGCTTTCTTT.

This clonotype was observed a handful of times. The gene calls are TRBV7-3 and TRBJ2-3, with a tentative D call TRBD1 (6 bases). With 4 bases removed from V and 6 bases from J, the gap between germline ends came to 17 bases. The CDR3 is made up of 15 amino acids. Germline loops: CDR1 SGHTA, CDR2 FQGTGA. CDR3 nucleotide sequence: TGTGCCAGCAGCTACTCCCCGGGACAAATGGATACGCAGTATTTT. The encoded protein is CASSYSPGQMDTQYF.

This clonotype was seen ten or more times. The chain uses TRBV20-1 and TRBJ1-3; D ambiguous. V was clipped by 6 bases and J by 2 bases, with 14 bases between them. CDR3 length: 14 residues. The germline gives CDR1 DFQATT, CDR2 SNEGSKA (reference sequence). Here the CDR3 reads CSARTEPPGNTIYF. As DNA, the CDR3 is TGCAGTGCGAGGACCGAGCCGCCTGGAAACACCATATATTTT.

Only a few counts were recorded for this clonotype. This chain connects TRBV5-6 to TRBJ1-2, with 7 bases that match TRBD1. This CDR3 comprises 14 residues. V dropped 1 base and J dropped 7; count of bases not matched to a gene: 7. Germline CDR1 SGHDT, CDR2 YYEEEE. CDR3 protein: CASSLQGEVGGYTF. The CDR3 coding sequence is TGTGCCAGCAGCTTGCAGGGGGAAGTAGGTGGCTACACCTTC.

This clonotype appeared a few times. The rearrangement links TRBV19 to TRBJ1-5; 7 nucleotides line up with TRBD1. There are 14 residues in the CDR3. Trimming removed 4 bases from V and 4 bases from J; junction bases left unmatched: 4. Germline V gives CDR1 LNHDA, CDR2 SQIVND (reference sequence). The CDR3 bases are TGTGCCAGTAGTACGGACAGGCGGAATCAGCCCCAGCATTTT. Its translation is CASSTDRRNQPQHF.

The genes are TRBV10-3 and TRBJ1-1, with unresolved D. Germline V lookup: CDR1 ENHRY, CDR2 SYGVKD. V was cut by 3 bases and J by 1 base, with 12 bases left in between. This CDR3 is 15 amino acids long. The CDR3 DNA reads TGTGCCATCAGTGATCCGGCAGGAGAGAACACTGAAGCTTTCTTT. Encoded protein: CAISDPAGENTEAFF.

V and J are TRBV15 and TRBJ2-5; the D gene is possibly TRBD2 (5 bases). The germline gives CDR1 LNHNV, CDR2 YYDKDF (reference sequence). This CDR3 region has 15 residues. The V gene lost 1 base and the J gene lost 3 bases, with 12 bases spanning the gap. CDR3 sequence (DNA): TGTGCCACCAGCAGAGTTGTCGGGCGGGAAGAGACCCAGTACTTC. This encodes CATSRVVGREETQYF.

This clonotype has only a few counts. The V gene is TRBV10-3, the J gene TRBJ2-7; D not certain. The CDR3 extends over 13 amino acids. The germline V gene encodes CDR1 ENHRY and CDR2 SYGVKD. The V gene lost 6 bases and the J gene lost 2 bases, with 11 bases spanning the gap. This CDR3 is CAISDSLAYEQYF. CDR3 coding DNA: TGTGCCATCAGCGATTCTCTCGCCTACGAGCAGTACTTC.

This clonotype showed up just a few times. V is TRBV6-1 and J is TRBJ1-5, with D hard to call. Trimming pared 4 bases from V and 0 bases from J, leaving 16 bases between. The CDR3 loop spans 17 amino acids. The V gene's germline CDR1 is MNHNS and CDR2 SASEGT. CDR3 nucleotides: TGTGCCAGCAGTGTCATTAACAGTCGCCTTAGCAATCAGCCCCAGCATTTT. It specifies CASSVINSRLSNQPQHF.

This clonotype has at least ten counts. The rearrangement joins TRBV4-2 to TRBJ1-2; 7 nucleotides match TRBD1. Germline V gene sequence: CDR1 LGHNA, CDR2 YNFKEQ. This CDR3 contains 15 residues. Trimming removed 2 bases from V and 4 bases from J; junction bases left unmatched: 7. In DNA, the CDR3 is TGTGCCAGCAGCCAATCTATCTCAGGGGGCTATGGCTACACCTTC. This sequence encodes CASSQSISGGYGYTF.

On this clonotype: One junction end disagrees with the germline gene, perhaps due to a read error. The gene calls are TRBV7-7 and TRBJ2-1; TRBD2 aligns across 7 bases. The CDR3 is made up of 14 amino acids. Germline CDR1 and CDR2: SSHAT and FNYEAQ (reference sequence). CDR3 protein: CASSLNTGGNEQFF. Written as DNA, the CDR3 is TGTGCTAGCAGCTTAAATACGGGGGGAAATGAGCAGTTCTTC.

J is TRBJ2-1 and V is TRBV18, with TRBD1 matching 12 bases. This CDR3 region has 17 residues. Trimming at V came to 4 bases and at J to 7 bases, leaving 11 bases not matched to a gene. CDR1 KGHSH and CDR2 LQKENI come from the germline V gene. The CDR3 here is CASSRSGMGQGANEQFF. CDR3 DNA sequence: TGTGCCAGCTCACGCTCTGGAATGGGACAGGGGGCAAATGAGCAGTTCTTC. The full variable domain, its missing parts supplied by reference TRBV18 and TRBJ2-1, is NAGVMQNPRHLVRRRGQEARLRCSPMKGHSHVYWYRQLPEEGLKFMVYLQKENIIDESGMPKERFSAEFPKEGPSILRIQQVVRGDSAAYFCASSRSGMGQGANEQFFGPGTRLTVL.

The sample holds a few counts of this clonotype. The J gene is TRBJ2-2, the V gene TRBV7-9; TRBD2 matches at 7 bases. The CDR3 sequence is 14 residues long. J lost 4 bases, V lost 3 bases, and 2 bases had no gene match. CDR1 SEHNR and CDR2 FQNEAQ come from the germline V gene (reference sequence). The CDR3 here is CASSLASGTGELFF. In nucleotides, the CDR3 is TGTGCCAGCAGCTTGGCTAGCGGCACCGGGGAGCTGTTTTTT.

The chain uses TRBV6-5 and TRBJ2-1; D is perhaps TRBD1 (6 bases). The germline V gene encodes CDR1 MNHEY and CDR2 SVGAGI. The CDR3 sequence is 14 residues long. Deletions cut 0 bases from V and 8 bases from J, with 11 bases between. DNA for the CDR3: TGTGCCAGCAGTTACTCGCTCAGGGGCTATGAGCAGTTCTTC. It translates to CASSYSLRGYEQFF.

This clonotype occurred a few times. V and J are TRBV7-2 and TRBJ2-3, with D tentatively TRBD2 (7 bases). CDR1 and CDR2 (germline): SGHTA, FQGNSA. Trimming removed 7 bases at V and 7 bases at J, with 15 bases between. The CDR3 extends over 13 amino acids. The CDR3 bases are TGTGCCAGCACCCCGGGGGGCGGGTATACGCAGTATTTT. Its protein is CASTPGGGYTQYF.

This clonotype has at least ten counts. J is TRBJ2-7 and V is TRBV4-2; D may be TRBD2 (6 bases). CDR1 is LGHNA, CDR2 YNFKEQ, per germline. Trimming left V 1 base short and J 0 bases short, with 10 bases between. The CDR3 runs to 15 residues. As DNA, the CDR3 is TGTGCCAGCAGCCAAGTCGGAGGGGCCTCCTACGAGCAGTACTTC. Its translation is CASSQVGGASYEQYF.